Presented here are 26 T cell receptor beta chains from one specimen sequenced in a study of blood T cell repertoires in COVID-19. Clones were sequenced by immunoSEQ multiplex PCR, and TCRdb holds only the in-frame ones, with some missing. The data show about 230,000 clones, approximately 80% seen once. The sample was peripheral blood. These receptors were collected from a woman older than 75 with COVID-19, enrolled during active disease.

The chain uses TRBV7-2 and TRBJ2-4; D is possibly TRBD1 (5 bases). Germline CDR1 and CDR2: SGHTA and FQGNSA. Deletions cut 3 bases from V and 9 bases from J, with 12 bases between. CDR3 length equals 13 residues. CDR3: CASSFLGAGIQYF. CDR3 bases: TGTGCCAGCAGCTTCTTAGGGGCTGGCATTCAGTACTTC.

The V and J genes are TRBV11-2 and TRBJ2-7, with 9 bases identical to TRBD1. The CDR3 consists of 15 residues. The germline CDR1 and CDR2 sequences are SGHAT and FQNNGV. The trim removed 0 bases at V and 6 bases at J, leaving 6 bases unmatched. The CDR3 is CASSLDPGQGVEQYF. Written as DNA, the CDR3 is TGTGCCAGCAGCTTAGATCCGGGACAGGGAGTCGAGCAGTACTTC. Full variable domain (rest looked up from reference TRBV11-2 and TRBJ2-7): EAGVAQSPRYKIIEKRQSVAFWCNPISGHATLYWYQQILGQGPKLLIQFQNNGVVDDSQLPKDRFSAERLKGVDSTLKIQPAKLEDSAVYLCASSLDPGQGVEQYFGPGTRLTVT.

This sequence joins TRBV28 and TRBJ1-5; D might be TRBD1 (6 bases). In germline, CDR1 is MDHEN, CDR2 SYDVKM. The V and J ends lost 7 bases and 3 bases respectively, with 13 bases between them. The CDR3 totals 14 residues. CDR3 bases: TGTGCCAGCACCCAGGACAGAATCAATCAGCCCCAGCATTTT. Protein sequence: CASTQDRINQPQHF.

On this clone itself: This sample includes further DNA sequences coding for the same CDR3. The CDR3 coding sequence is TGTGCCAGCAGCCAAGCGGGTAATGAAAAACTGTTTTTT. It translates to CASSQAGNEKLFF. This sequence joins TRBV3-1 (or the pseudogene TRBV3-2) and TRBJ1-4; D is undetermined. The V end lost 1 base, the J end lost 4 bases, and 4 bases lay between the germline ends. This CDR3 contains 13 residues. Germline V gives CDR1 LGHDT, CDR2 YNNKEL (reference sequence).

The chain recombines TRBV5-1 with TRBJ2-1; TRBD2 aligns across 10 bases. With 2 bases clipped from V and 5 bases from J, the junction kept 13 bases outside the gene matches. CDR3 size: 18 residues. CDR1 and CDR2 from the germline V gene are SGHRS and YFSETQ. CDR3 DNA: TGCGCCAGCAGCTTTAGGGCTAGCGGGAGATCTTATAACAATGAGCAGTTCTTC. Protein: CASSFRASGRSYNNEQFF.

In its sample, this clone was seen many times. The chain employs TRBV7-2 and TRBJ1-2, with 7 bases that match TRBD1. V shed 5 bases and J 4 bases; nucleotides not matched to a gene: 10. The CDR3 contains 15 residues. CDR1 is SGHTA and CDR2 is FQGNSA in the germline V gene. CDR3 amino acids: CASSDRRQGVYGYTF. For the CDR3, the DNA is TGTGCCAGCAGCGACCGTAGGCAGGGGGTCTATGGCTACACCTTC. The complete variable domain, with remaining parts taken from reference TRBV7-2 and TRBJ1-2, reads GAGVSQSPSNKVTEKGKDVELRCDPISGHTALYWYRQSLGQGLEFLIYFQGNSAPDKSGLPSDRFSAERTGGSVSTLTIQRTQQEDSAVYLCASSDRRQGVYGYTFGSGTRLTVV.

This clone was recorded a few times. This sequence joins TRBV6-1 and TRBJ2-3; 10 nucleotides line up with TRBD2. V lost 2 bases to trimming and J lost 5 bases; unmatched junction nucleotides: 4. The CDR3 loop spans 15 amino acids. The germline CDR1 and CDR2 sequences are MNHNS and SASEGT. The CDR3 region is CASSELAGAGDTQYF. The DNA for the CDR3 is TGTGCCAGCAGTGAACTAGCGGGGGCCGGAGATACGCAGTATTTT.

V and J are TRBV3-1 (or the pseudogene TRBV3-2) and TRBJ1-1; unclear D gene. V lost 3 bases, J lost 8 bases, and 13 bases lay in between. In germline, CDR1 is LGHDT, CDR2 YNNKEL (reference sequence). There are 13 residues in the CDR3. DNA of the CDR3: TGTGCCAGCAGCCAGAGGGTCCCAGGCGAAGCTTTCTTT. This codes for CASSQRVPGEAFF.

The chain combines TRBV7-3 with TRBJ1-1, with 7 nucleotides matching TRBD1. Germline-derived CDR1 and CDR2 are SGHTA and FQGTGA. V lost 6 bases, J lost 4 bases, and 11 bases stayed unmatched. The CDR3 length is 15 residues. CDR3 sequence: CASSVNGQVGTEAFF. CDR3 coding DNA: TGTGCCAGCAGTGTGAACGGACAGGTGGGCACTGAAGCTTTCTTT.

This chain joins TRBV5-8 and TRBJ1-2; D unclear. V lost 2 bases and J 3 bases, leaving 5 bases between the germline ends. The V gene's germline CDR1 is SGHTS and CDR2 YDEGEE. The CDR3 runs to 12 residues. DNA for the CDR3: TGTGCCAGCAGCTTAGCCTACTATGGCTACACCTTC. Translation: CASSLAYYGYTF.

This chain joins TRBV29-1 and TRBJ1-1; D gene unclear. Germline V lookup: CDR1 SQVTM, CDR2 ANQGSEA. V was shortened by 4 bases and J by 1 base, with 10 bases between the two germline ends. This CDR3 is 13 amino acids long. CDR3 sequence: CSVGEAPNTEAFF. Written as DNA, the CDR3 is TGCAGCGTTGGGGAGGCGCCGAACACTGAAGCTTTCTTT.

CDR3: CASSFLWSITSTDTQYF. The CDR3, as DNA: TGTGCCAGCAGCTTCCTATGGTCTATCACTAGCACAGATACGCAGTATTTT. This chain links TRBV5-6 with TRBJ2-3; D not certain. This CDR3 has 17 amino acids. The V end was cut by 2 bases, the J end by 0 bases, with 16 bases between. In germline, CDR1 is SGHDT, CDR2 YYEEEE.

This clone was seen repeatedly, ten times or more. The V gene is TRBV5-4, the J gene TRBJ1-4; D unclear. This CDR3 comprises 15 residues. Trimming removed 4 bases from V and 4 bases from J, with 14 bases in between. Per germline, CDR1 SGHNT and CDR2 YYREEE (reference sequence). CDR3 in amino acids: CASSPNRDINEKLFF. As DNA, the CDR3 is TGTGCCAGCAGCCCAAACCGGGATATTAATGAAAAACTGTTTTTT.

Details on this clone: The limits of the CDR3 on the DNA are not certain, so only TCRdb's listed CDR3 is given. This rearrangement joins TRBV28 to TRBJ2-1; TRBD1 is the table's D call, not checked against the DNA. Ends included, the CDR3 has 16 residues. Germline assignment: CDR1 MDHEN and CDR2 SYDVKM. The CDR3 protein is CASSYVGTGASRGSFF.

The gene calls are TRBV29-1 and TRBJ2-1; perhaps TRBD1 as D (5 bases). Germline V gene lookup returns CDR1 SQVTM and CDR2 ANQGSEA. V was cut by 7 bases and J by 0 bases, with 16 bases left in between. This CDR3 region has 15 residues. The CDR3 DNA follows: TGCAGCGCCGCCAGGGAAGTGGGCTCCTACAATGAGCAGTTCTTC. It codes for CSAAREVGSYNEQFF.

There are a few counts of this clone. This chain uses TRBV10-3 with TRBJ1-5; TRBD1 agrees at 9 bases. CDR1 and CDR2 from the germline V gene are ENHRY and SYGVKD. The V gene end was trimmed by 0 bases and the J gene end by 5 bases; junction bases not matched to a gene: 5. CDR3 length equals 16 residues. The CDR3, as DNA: TGTGCCATCAGTGAGTCGACAGGGGGGTTGTATCAGCCCCAGCATTTT. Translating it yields CAISESTGGLYQPQHF.

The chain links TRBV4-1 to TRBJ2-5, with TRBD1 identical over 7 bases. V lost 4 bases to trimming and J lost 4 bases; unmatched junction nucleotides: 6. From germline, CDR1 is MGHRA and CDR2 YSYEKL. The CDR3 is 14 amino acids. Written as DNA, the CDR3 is TGCGCCAGCAGCCCGAGGGGGCGGGCAGAGACCCAGTACTTC. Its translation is CASSPRGRAETQYF.

CDR3 in DNA: TGCGCCAGCAGCGGTGACAGGAGCCAATACACAGATACGCAGTATTTT. Amino acids: CASSGDRSQYTDTQYF. The genes are TRBV5-1 and TRBJ2-3; D is perhaps TRBD1 (6 bases). Germline V gives CDR1 SGHRS, CDR2 YFSETQ. Between the trimmed V and J ends, which lost 4 bases and 2 bases, there was a span of 17 bases. The CDR3 length is 16 residues.

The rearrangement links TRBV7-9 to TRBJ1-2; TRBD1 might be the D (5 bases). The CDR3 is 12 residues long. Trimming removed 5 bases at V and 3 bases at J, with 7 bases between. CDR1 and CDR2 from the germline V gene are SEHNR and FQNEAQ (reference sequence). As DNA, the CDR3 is TGTGCCAGCAGCCCAGGGCACTATGGCTACACCTTC. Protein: CASSPGHYGYTF.

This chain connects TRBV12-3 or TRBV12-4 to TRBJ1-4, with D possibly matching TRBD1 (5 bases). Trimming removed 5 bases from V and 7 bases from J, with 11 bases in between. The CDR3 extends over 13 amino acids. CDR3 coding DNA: TGTGCCAGCAGTAAAAGGGGTTTTGAAAAACTGTTTTTT. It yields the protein CASSKRGFEKLFF.

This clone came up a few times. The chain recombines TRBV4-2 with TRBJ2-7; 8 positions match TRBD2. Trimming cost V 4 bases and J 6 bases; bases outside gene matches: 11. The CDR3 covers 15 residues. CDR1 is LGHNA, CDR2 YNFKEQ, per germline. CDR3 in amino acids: CASSPLGTSLGEQYF. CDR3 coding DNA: TGTGCCAGCAGCCCCTTGGGGACTAGTTTGGGCGAGCAGTACTTC.

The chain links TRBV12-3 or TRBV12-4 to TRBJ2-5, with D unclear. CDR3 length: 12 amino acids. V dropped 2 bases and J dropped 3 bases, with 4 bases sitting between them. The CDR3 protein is CASSLLKETQYF. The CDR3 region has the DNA TGTGCCAGCAGTTTATTAAAAGAGACCCAGTACTTC.

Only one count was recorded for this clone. CDR3 loop: CATSATGRRDQPQHF. CDR3 nucleotides: TGTGCCACCTCTGCGACAGGGCGTCGAGATCAGCCCCAGCATTTT. The J gene is TRBJ1-5, the V gene TRBV24-1, with 7 positions matching TRBD1. CDR1 is KGHDR, CDR2 SFDVKD, per germline. The V and J ends lost 9 bases and 5 bases, in that order; junction bases with no gene match: 12. The CDR3 loop spans 15 amino acids.

As DNA, the CDR3 is TGCGCCAGCAGCTTGGTGGGGAGCGCACAAGAGACCCAGTACTTC. This sequence encodes CASSLVGSAQETQYF. The V and J genes are TRBV5-1 and TRBJ2-5; TRBD2 might be the D (5 bases). The V gene lost 0 bases and the J gene lost 2 bases, with 11 bases spanning the gap. Germline V gene sequence: CDR1 SGHRS, CDR2 YFSETQ. There are 15 residues in the CDR3. Full variable domain (rest looked up from reference TRBV5-1 and TRBJ2-5): KAGVTQTPRYLIKTRGQQVTLSCSPISGHRSVSWYQQTPGQGLQFLFEYFSETQRNKGNFPGRFSGRQFSNSRSEMNVSTLELGDSALYLCASSLVGSAQETQYFGPGTRLLVL.

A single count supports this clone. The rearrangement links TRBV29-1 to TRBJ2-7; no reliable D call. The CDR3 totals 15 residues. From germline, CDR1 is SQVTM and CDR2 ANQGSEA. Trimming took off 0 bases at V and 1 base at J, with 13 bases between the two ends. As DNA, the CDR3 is TGCAGCGTTGAAGACCCTGGTCCCGGGTCCTACGAGCAGTACTTC. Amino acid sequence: CSVEDPGPGSYEQYF.

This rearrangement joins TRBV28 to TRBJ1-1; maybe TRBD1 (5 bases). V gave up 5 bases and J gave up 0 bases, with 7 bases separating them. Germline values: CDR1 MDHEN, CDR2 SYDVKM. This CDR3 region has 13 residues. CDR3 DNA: TGTGCCAGCAGTAGACAGCTGAACACTGAAGCTTTCTTT. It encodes CASSRQLNTEAFF.